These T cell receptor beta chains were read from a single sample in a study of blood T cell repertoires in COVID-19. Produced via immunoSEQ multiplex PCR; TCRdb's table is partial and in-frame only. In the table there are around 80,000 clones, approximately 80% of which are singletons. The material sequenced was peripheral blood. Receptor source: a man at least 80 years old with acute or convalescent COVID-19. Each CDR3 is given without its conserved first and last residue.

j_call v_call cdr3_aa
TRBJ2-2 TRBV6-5 ASSKGQGAVGELF
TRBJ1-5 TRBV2 ASTAQASNQPQH
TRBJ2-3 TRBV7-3 ASSSLAGGPTDTQY
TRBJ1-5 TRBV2 ASSERLNREGQPQH
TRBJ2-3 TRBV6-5 ASSYLKKEGTQY
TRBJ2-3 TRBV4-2 ASSHRSGDTQY
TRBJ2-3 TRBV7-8 ASSLRTGGTDTQY
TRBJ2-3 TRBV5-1 ASSLVSGGTDTQY
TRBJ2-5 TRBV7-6 ASSLVGQGTKTQY
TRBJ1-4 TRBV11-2 ASSLDLGPGEKLF
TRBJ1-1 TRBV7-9 ASSLMGQGRTEAF
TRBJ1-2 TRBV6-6 ASSYVRVLYGYT
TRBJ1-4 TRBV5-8 ASSSRQGAGEKLF
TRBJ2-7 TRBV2 ASSDFSGGQGYEQY
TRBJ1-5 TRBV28 ASVYSNQPQH
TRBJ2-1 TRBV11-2 ASSATGTNSYNEQF
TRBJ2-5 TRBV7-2 ASSLEQQETQY
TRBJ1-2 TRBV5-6 ASSFLPTTGGIYGYT
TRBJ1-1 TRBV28 ASSTTGQATEAF
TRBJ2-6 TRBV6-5 ASSPTASGANVLT
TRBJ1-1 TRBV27 ASSLKSGVTEAF
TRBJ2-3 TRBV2 ASSVERGGDGGDTQY
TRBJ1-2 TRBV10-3 AIRDSGTGGYGYT
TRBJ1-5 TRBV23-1 ASSHPGGGNQPQH
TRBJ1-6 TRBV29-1 SVRTGGMDSPLH
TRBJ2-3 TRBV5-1 ASSLGQGSRYTQY
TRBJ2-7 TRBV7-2 ASSPQGGHTYEQY
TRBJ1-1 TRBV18 ASSPRGQGAANTEAF
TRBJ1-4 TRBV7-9 ASRRRGINEKLF
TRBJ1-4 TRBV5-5 ASGPGRTNEKLF
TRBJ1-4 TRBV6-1 ASSEYGTGNEKLF
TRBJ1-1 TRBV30 AWSPNQDWNTEAF
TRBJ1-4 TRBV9 ASSVGRGTEKLF
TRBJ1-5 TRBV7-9 ASSEGQGEYQPQH
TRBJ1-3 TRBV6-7 ASSYGRGPPGNTIY
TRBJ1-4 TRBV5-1 ASSLEGGAQELF
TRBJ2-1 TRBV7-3 ASSFTGGAGNEQF
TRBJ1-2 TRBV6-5 ASSYTQGTVGGYT
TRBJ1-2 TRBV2 ASTGLTGRYGYT
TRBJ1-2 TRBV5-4 ASSPGGRTSNYGYT
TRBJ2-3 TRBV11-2 ASSLEGEADTQY
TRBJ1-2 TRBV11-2 ASSPDSTYGYT
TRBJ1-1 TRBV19 ASSTHRDAGTF
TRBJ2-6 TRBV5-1 ASSWGGSGANVLT
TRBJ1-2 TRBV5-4 ASSPPGGNAYGYT